The 10 T cell receptor beta chains presented below share a single source sample, sequenced in a study of control samples from healthy donors and cancer patients (TCRdb year 2020). To prepare the library, the immunoSEQ multiplex PCR assay was applied. Sourced from immuneACCESS, this table was stored by TCRdb with only in-frame sequences that have V and J called. A share of the clones is absent; for the studies checked, an unresolved V gene accounts for under half, and the remainder has no known explanation. The sample yields tens of thousands of clones; over 75% were counted once. Roughly a tenth of the sample belongs to the ten largest clones. What was sequenced was PBMCs. The receptors come from a woman aged 55-69 years with lung cancer.

The chain employs TRBV15 and TRBJ1-1; D unresolved. Trimming removed 4 bases at V and 7 bases at J, with 10 bases between. The V gene's germline CDR1 is LNHNV and CDR2 YYDKDF (reference sequence). The CDR3 extends over 12 amino acids. The CDR3 loop reads CATSKMGSEAFF. CDR3 coding DNA: TGTGCCACCAGCAAAATGGGTAGTGAAGCTTTCTTT. The complete variable domain, with remaining parts taken from reference TRBV15 and TRBJ1-1, reads DAMVIQNPRYQVTQFGKPVTLSCSQTLNHNVMYWYQQKSSQAPKLLFHYYDKDFNNEADTPDNFQSRRPNTSFCFLDIRSPGLGDTAMYLCATSKMGSEAFFGQGTRLTVV.

This chain links TRBV2 with TRBJ1-3; 7 bases match TRBD1. The CDR3 has 17 residues. Germline V lookup: CDR1 SNHLY, CDR2 FYNNEI. V was clipped by 7 bases and J by 0 bases; unmatched bases: 12. The CDR3, as DNA: TGTGCCAGCACCCGGGGCCGGGACAGAATCTCTGGAAACACCATATATTTT. Protein product: CASTRGRDRISGNTIYF.

The chain uses TRBV2 and TRBJ1-1, with TRBD1 matching 8 bases. The CDR3 has 15 residues. Germline trimming cut 5 bases from V and 7 bases from J; bases unmatched to any gene: 12. In germline, CDR1 is SNHLY, CDR2 FYNNEI. The CDR3: CASSLPTGGVIEAFF. CDR3 coding DNA: TGTGCCAGCAGTCTACCTACAGGGGGAGTTATTGAAGCTTTCTTT.

The rearrangement joins TRBV12-3 or TRBV12-4 to TRBJ1-1; D is unclear. This CDR3 has 12 amino acids. Trimming took off 6 bases at V and 5 bases at J, with 10 bases between the two ends. CDR3 in DNA: TGTGCCAGCAGCATTTCAGGAACTGAAGCTTTCTTT. It codes for CASSISGTEAFF.

The chain joins TRBV6-5 to TRBJ1-1; 10 bases are a match to TRBD1. After removal of 7 bases from V and 5 bases from J, the junction contained 7 bases not matched to a gene. Germline V gene sequence: CDR1 MNHEY, CDR2 SVGAGI. The CDR3 covers 14 residues. The CDR3 spells CASTLGQGYTEAFF. The CDR3 DNA reads TGTGCCAGCACCCTGGGACAGGGGTATACTGAAGCTTTCTTT.

The rearrangement uses TRBV9 and TRBJ2-1; possible D gene TRBD2, 6 bases. Germline V gene lookup returns CDR1 SGDLS and CDR2 YYNGEE. CDR3 length: 15 amino acids. V was trimmed by 0 bases and J by 3 bases, leaving 10 bases between them. The CDR3 coding sequence is TGTGCCAGCAGCGTAGGTAGCGGAGACTACAATGAGCAGTTCTTC. This sequence encodes CASSVGSGDYNEQFF.

This chain links TRBV28 with TRBJ1-6; 8 bases agree with TRBD1. There are 15 residues in the CDR3. Unmatched junction bases numbered 8, after V lost 6 bases and J lost 7 bases. Germline V gives CDR1 MDHEN, CDR2 SYDVKM. For the CDR3, the DNA is TGTGCCAGCAGGACAGGGGCCCTTTCGAATTCACCCCTCCACTTT. It encodes CASRTGALSNSPLHF.

This sequence joins TRBV4-1 and TRBJ2-7; TRBD2 agrees at 7 bases. The CDR3 has 16 residues. Germline-derived CDR1 and CDR2 are MGHRA and YSYEKL. V trimming: 2 bases; J trimming: 0 bases; junction bases outside the gene matches: 7. The CDR3 DNA is TGCGCCAGCAGCCAACGTTACACTAGCGACTCCTACGAGCAGTACTTC. This translates into CASSQRYTSDSYEQYF.

V is TRBV29-1 and J is TRBJ2-2; TRBD1 agrees at 11 bases. The V gene's germline CDR1 is SQVTM and CDR2 ANQGSEA. The CDR3 contains 14 residues. The V and J ends lost 3 bases and 7 bases, in that order; junction bases with no gene match: 4. This CDR3 is CSVDAGTGGGELFF. The CDR3 region has the DNA TGCAGCGTTGACGCCGGGACAGGGGGCGGGGAGCTGTTTTTT.

This chain connects TRBV27 to TRBJ2-7, with D hard to call. CDR1 and CDR2 (germline): MNHEY, SMNVEV (reference sequence). V was cut by 5 bases and J by 0 bases, with 11 bases left in between. This CDR3 has 14 amino acids. CDR3 loop: CASSPESSSYEQYF. The CDR3 coding sequence is TGTGCCAGCAGTCCAGAATCTAGCTCCTACGAGCAGTACTTC.